Below are 26 T cell receptor beta chains sequenced from a single sample in a study of vaccination effects on CD4 cells after COVID-19. These receptors are not linked to any known antigen. Between days 10 and 11 of culture, CD4+ T cells were separated out. Two-dose BNT162b2 or mRNA-1273 vaccination was given to participants. This table comes from immunoSEQ multiplex PCR, and its TCRdb copy is limited to in-frame clones, with some not included. The sample consists of tens of thousands of clones, around 80% of them appearing once. The material was CD4+ T cells from PBMCs cultured without peptide, obtained after COVID-19 vaccination. The source is a human donor who received a COVID-19 vaccine.

The V call is TRBV6-5, the J call TRBJ2-3; D is tentatively TRBD1 or TRBD2 (5 bases each). The CDR3 length is 15 residues. V dropped 4 bases and J dropped 0 bases, with 11 bases sitting between them. Germline lookup yields CDR1 MNHEY and CDR2 SVGAGI. The CDR3, as DNA: TGTGCCAGCAGTTCTCGGGGCGAGAGCACAGATACGCAGTATTTT. It is translated as CASSSRGESTDTQYF.

The chain links TRBV14 to TRBJ2-1; D is possibly TRBD1 or TRBD2 (5 bases each). The CDR3 has 13 residues. Trimming took off 4 bases at V and 4 bases at J, with 8 bases between the two ends. Per germline, CDR1 SGHDN and CDR2 FVKESK. This CDR3 reads CASSPGLYNEQFF. CDR3 sequence (DNA): TGTGCCAGCAGCCCGGGGCTGTACAATGAGCAGTTCTTC.

The chain links TRBV5-1 to TRBJ1-5; maybe TRBD1 (6 bases). V was pared by 0 bases and J by 2 bases, with 9 bases between. The germline V gene encodes CDR1 SGHRS and CDR2 YFSETQ. CDR3 length: 15 residues. CDR3 sequence: CASSLEAGGNQPQHF. CDR3 nucleotide sequence: TGCGCCAGCAGCTTGGAAGCAGGGGGCAATCAGCCCCAGCATTTT.

The chain couples TRBV6-5 to TRBJ2-5, with TRBD1 identical over 8 bases. V trimming: 6 bases; J trimming: 3 bases; junction bases outside the gene matches: 6. Germline V gives CDR1 MNHEY, CDR2 SVGAGI. This CDR3 spans 14 amino acids. CDR3 residues: CASSDGTGEETQYF. The CDR3 coding sequence is TGTGCCAGCAGCGACGGGACAGGAGAAGAGACCCAGTACTTC.

The genes are TRBV18 and TRBJ2-7; D possibly matches TRBD1 or TRBD2 (5 bases each). CDR1 and CDR2 (germline): KGHSH, LQKENI. V was cut by 3 bases and J by 4 bases, with 10 bases left in between. CDR3 length equals 13 residues. The CDR3 nucleotides are TGTGCCAGCTCACCGGGTGGGGGATACGAGCAGTACGTC. Its translation: CASSPGGGYEQYV.

The genes are TRBV24-1 and TRBJ2-2; D is uncertain. CDR1 is KGHDR, CDR2 SFDVKD, per germline. Trimming removed 6 bases from V and 3 bases from J, with 10 bases in between. There are 14 residues in the CDR3. The CDR3 DNA sequence: TGTGCCACCAGTCCTCCGTGGGACACCGGGGAGCTGTTTTTT. Translating gives CATSPPWDTGELFF.

For the CDR3, the DNA is TGTGCCAGCAGGACAGGGTTTGAAAAACTGTTTTTT. Its translation: CASRTGFEKLFF. The genes are TRBV6-5 and TRBJ1-4, with 7 bases identical to TRBD1. V lost 6 bases to trimming and J lost 7 bases; unmatched junction nucleotides: 2. This CDR3 contains 12 residues. Germline lookup yields CDR1 MNHEY and CDR2 SVGAGI.

This clone was observed a handful of times. The V call is TRBV3-1 (or the pseudogene TRBV3-2), the J call TRBJ1-5, with D hard to call. The germline V gene encodes CDR1 LGHDT and CDR2 YNNKEL (reference sequence). V was trimmed by 3 bases and J by 3 bases, leaving 6 bases between them. The CDR3 spans 13 residues. The CDR3 nucleotides are TGTGCCAGCAGCCAGCAGTACAATCAGCCCCAGCATTTT. Amino acids: CASSQQYNQPQHF.

This chain joins TRBV7-9 and TRBJ1-3, with D uncertain. The CDR3 sequence is 14 residues long. The germline CDR1 and CDR2 sequences are SEHNR and FQNEAQ (reference sequence). Trimming shortened V by 7 bases and J by 2 bases, and 12 bases separated the two germline ends. The CDR3 region is CASIRTKAGNTIYF. CDR3 nucleotides: TGTGCCAGCATTCGTACAAAAGCTGGAAACACCATATATTTT.

This chain connects TRBV28 to TRBJ1-2; maybe TRBD1 (6 bases). The germline V gene encodes CDR1 MDHEN and CDR2 SYDVKM. Trimming left V 2 bases short and J 1 base short, with 11 bases between. The CDR3 extends over 15 amino acids. The CDR3 region is CASSLQGLNNYGYTF. In nucleotides, the CDR3 is TGTGCCAGCAGTTTACAGGGGCTGAATAACTATGGCTACACCTTC.

This rearrangement joins TRBV6-2 or TRBV6-3 to TRBJ1-5, with 7 bases lining up with TRBD1. The CDR3 totals 18 residues. Germline CDR1 reads MNHEY; CDR2 reads SVGEGT. With V trimmed by 2 bases and J by 4 bases, 14 bases remained unmatched. For the CDR3, the DNA is TGTGCCAGCAGTTACCTAACGACAGGGAAAACAGGTAATCAGCCCCAGCATTTT. It is translated as CASSYLTTGKTGNQPQHF.

The chain combines TRBV24-1 with TRBJ2-7; D assignment may be TRBD1 or TRBD2 (5 bases each). Trimming removed 1 base from V and 1 base from J, with 13 bases in between. The CDR3 has 16 residues. Germline V gives CDR1 KGHDR, CDR2 SFDVKD. CDR3 nucleotides: TGTGCCACCAGTGATTTTGGCAGGGACGCATCCTACGAGCAGTACGTC. This sequence encodes CATSDFGRDASYEQYV.

V is TRBV7-2 and J is TRBJ2-7, with a weak D call TRBD2 (5 bases). Looked up from germline, CDR1 is SGHTA and CDR2 is FQGNSA. CDR3 length: 15 residues. The V and J ends lost 3 bases and 2 bases respectively, with 14 bases between them. The CDR3 DNA reads TGTGCCAGCAGCTTTCATCACTCCGGGGCCTACGAGCAGTACGTC. Its protein product is CASSFHHSGAYEQYV.

The chain employs TRBV24-1 and TRBJ2-1, with 11 bases aligning to TRBD2. The ends lost 3 bases at V and 4 bases at J; junction bases unmatched: 7. The germline V gene has CDR1 KGHDR and CDR2 SFDVKD. This CDR3 is 17 amino acids long. The CDR3 is CATSDPTSGGQYNEQFF. CDR3 in DNA: TGTGCCACCAGTGATCCTACTAGCGGGGGCCAGTACAATGAGCAGTTCTTC.

The chain employs TRBV24-1 and TRBJ2-3, with D perhaps being TRBD1 or TRBD2 (6 bases each). CDR1 and CDR2 (germline): KGHDR, SFDVKD. The CDR3 has 16 amino acids. Trimming removed 4 bases at V and 2 bases at J, with 15 bases between. The CDR3 spells CATSERGHSPTDTQYF. The CDR3, as DNA: TGTGCCACCAGTGAGCGGGGACACTCCCCCACAGATACGCAGTATTTT.

The V and J genes are TRBV30 and TRBJ1-4; D may be TRBD1 (6 bases). The CDR3 loop spans 16 amino acids. Deletions cut 2 bases from V and 3 bases from J, with 16 bases between. Germline V gene lookup returns CDR1 GTSNPN and CDR2 SVGIG (reference sequence). In DNA, the CDR3 is TGTGCCTGGAGTTACGCGGGGGCGCGGGCTAATGAAAAACTGTTTTTT. Amino acid sequence: CAWSYAGARANEKLFF. Full variable domain (outside the CDR3, taken from reference TRBV30 and TRBJ1-4): SQTIHQWPATLVQPVGSPLSLECTVEGTSNPNLYWYRQAAGRGLQLLFYSVGIGQISSEVPQNLSASRPQDRQFILSSKKLLLSDSGFYLCAWSYAGARANEKLFFGSGTQLSVL.

There are a few counts of this clone. This chain links TRBV6-5 with TRBJ1-3, with D unclear. CDR1 is MNHEY and CDR2 is SVGAGI in the germline V gene. CDR3 length: 14 residues. Trimming took 8 bases from V and 2 from J, leaving 13 bases between them. The CDR3 loop is CASLRGAAGNTIYF. For the CDR3, the DNA is TGTGCCAGCCTGAGAGGCGCCGCTGGAAACACCATATATTTT.

This clone has just a few counts. The chain links TRBV3-1 (or the pseudogene TRBV3-2) to TRBJ2-5; D call uncertain. The germline V and J ends were trimmed by 7 bases and 1 base, with 10 bases remaining between them. The CDR3 covers 13 residues. Germline V gene data show CDR1 as LGHDT and CDR2 as YNNKEL (reference sequence). For the CDR3, the DNA is TGTGCCAGCACCCAGGCGGTCCAAGAGACCCAGTACTTC. It translates to CASTQAVQETQYF.

The rearrangement joins TRBV3-1 (or the pseudogene TRBV3-2) to TRBJ1-2, with no clear D. The CDR3 is 13 residues long. Per the germline V gene, CDR1 is LGHDT and CDR2 is YNNKEL (reference sequence). V gave up 1 base and J gave up 0 bases, with 3 bases separating them. CDR3 bases: TGTGCCAGCAGCCAAGCTCCTAACTATGGCTACACCTTC. Translation: CASSQAPNYGYTF.

The V gene is TRBV6-5, the J gene TRBJ2-7; D ambiguous. Per the germline V gene, CDR1 is MNHEY and CDR2 is SVGAGI. V was pared by 2 bases and J by 6 bases, with 17 bases between. CDR3 length equals 15 residues. The CDR3 spells CASSYPSTPGCEQYV. CDR3 DNA sequence: TGTGCCAGCAGTTACCCCAGCACCCCGGGTTGCGAGCAGTACGTC.

V and J are TRBV19 and TRBJ1-4, with a possible D match to TRBD1 (6 bases). CDR1 LNHDA and CDR2 SQIVND come from the germline V gene (reference sequence). V was shortened by 4 bases and J by 0 bases, with 12 bases between the two germline ends. This CDR3 region has 16 residues. CDR3 coding DNA: TGTGCCAGTAGTACCGCGACAGGTGCAACTAATGAAAAACTGTTTTTT. It specifies CASSTATGATNEKLFF.

In this sample, this clone turned up once. The V gene is TRBV18, the J gene TRBJ2-7, with D perhaps TRBD1 (5 bases). V was trimmed by 2 bases and J by 3 bases, leaving 11 bases between them. CDR1 KGHSH and CDR2 LQKENI come from the germline V gene. CDR3 length equals 14 residues. The CDR3 DNA is TGTGCCAGCTCACCAGGGGCGCAGGTCTACGAGCAGTACGTC. Translation: CASSPGAQVYEQYV.

The gene calls are TRBV27 and TRBJ1-1; TRBD1 matches 7 bases. CDR3 size: 15 residues. The junction had 9 bases not matched to a gene; V was cut back by 6 bases and J by 2 bases. CDR1 and CDR2 from the germline V gene are MNHEY and SMNVEV (reference sequence). CDR3 protein: CASRINRGPNTEAFF. The CDR3 DNA reads TGTGCCAGCAGAATAAACAGGGGCCCTAACACTGAAGCTTTCTTT.

The chain is built from TRBV6-5 and TRBJ1-3; D perhaps matches TRBD1 (6 bases). Trimming removed 6 bases from V and 3 bases from J, with 12 bases in between. CDR1 is MNHEY, CDR2 SVGAGI, per germline. This CDR3 contains 14 residues. DNA for the CDR3: TGTGCCAGCAGAACAGGGTCTATTGGAAACACCATATATTTT. This codes for CASRTGSIGNTIYF.

The chain recombines TRBV11-2 with TRBJ1-3; D ambiguous. The CDR3 runs 15 residues. V was shortened by 0 bases and J by 8 bases, with 14 bases between the two germline ends. CDR1 and CDR2 from the germline V gene are SGHAT and FQNNGV. This chain's CDR3 is CASSLDPDRSDTIYF. Written as DNA, the CDR3 is TGTGCCAGCAGCTTAGACCCGGATCGGTCGGACACCATATATTTT.

V usage is TRBV7-2 and J usage is TRBJ1-2; D is unclear. The CDR3 sequence is 14 residues long. Germline CDR1 is SGHTA and CDR2 is FQGNSA. The ends were cut back, 1 base at V and 0 bases at J, with 6 bases in the middle. The CDR3 region is CASSLEQSNYGYTF. The CDR3 DNA sequence: TGTGCCAGCAGCTTAGAACAGTCTAACTATGGCTACACCTTC. Full variable domain (remainder filled in from reference TRBV7-2 and TRBJ1-2): GAGVSQSPSNKVTEKGKDVELRCDPISGHTALYWYRQSLGQGLEFLIYFQGNSAPDKSGLPSDRFSAERTGGSVSTLTIQRTQQEDSAVYLCASSLEQSNYGYTFGSGTRLTVV.